A selection of T cell receptor beta chains follows, all from one sample in a study of cytomegalovirus exposure and HLA in healthy donors. TCRdb's table, derived via immunoSEQ multiplex PCR, lists solely in-frame clones and lacks some. The sample holds roughly 200,000 clones; around 82% are singletons and the top ten take around 5.7%. Sequenced sample: PBMCs. These TCRs come from a man aged 35-49 years in good health and CMV-seronegative. Both conserved end residues are part of each CDR3. D genes are given only for firm matches. Expanded clones get a size class; other rows say once, few or many, or leave the size out.

d_call j_call v_call clone_size cdr3_aa cdr3_nt
TRBD1 TRBJ2-7 TRBV2 . CASRNRGQNEQYF TGTGCCAGCAGGAACCGGGGACAGAACGAGCAGTACTTC
. TRBJ2-3 TRBV30 . CAWSVTSTDTQYF TGTGCCTGGAGTGTTACAAGCACAGATACGCAGTATTTT
TRBD2 TRBJ2-1 TRBV18 . CASSPLAGGDNEQFF TGTGCCAGCTCACCACTAGCGGGCGGGGACAATGAGCAGTTCTTC
. TRBJ2-1 TRBV6-4 once CASSKEPNNEQFF TGTGCCAGCAGTAAGGAGCCGAACAATGAGCAGTTCTTC
TRBD2 TRBJ2-1 TRBV7-8 . CASSLDLGLARNEQFF TGTGCCAGCAGCTTAGATCTGGGACTAGCGAGGAATGAGCAGTTCTTC
TRBD1 TRBJ2-7 TRBV10-3 few CAIREDRGGNEQYF TGTGCCATCAGGGAAGACAGGGGTGGTAACGAGCAGTACTTC
TRBD2 TRBJ2-3 TRBV4-3 . CASSPRLAGEISGDTQYF TGCGCCAGCAGCCCCCGGCTAGCGGGAGAAATTAGTGGAGATACGCAGTATTTT
TRBD1 TRBJ2-7 TRBV9 . CASSARPIVGTVDTYEQYF TGTGCCAGCAGCGCCCGTCCGATTGTTGGGACAGTCGACACCTACGAGCAGTACTTC
TRBD2 TRBJ2-5 TRBV15 . CATSRDAGGPRETQYF TGTGCCACCAGCAGAGATGCGGGAGGCCCTCGGGAGACCCAGTACTTC
TRBD1 TRBJ1-2 TRBV28 . CASSPAGTDPNYGYTF TGTGCCAGCAGCCCCGCAGGGACAGACCCCAACTATGGCTACACCTTC
TRBD1 TRBJ2-5 TRBV7-2 . CASSMTGTGVGTQYF TGTGCCAGCAGCATGACCGGGACAGGGGTGGGGACCCAGTACTTC
. TRBJ2-7 TRBV11-2 . CASKGFGGREQYF TGTGCCAGCAAAGGTTTCGGAGGACGAGAGCAGTACTTC
. TRBJ1-2 TRBV6-5 . CAIRGGPEDGYTF TGTGCCATTAGGGGGGGCCCCGAGGATGGCTACACCTTC
TRBD1 TRBJ1-2 TRBV27 . CASSPLDRDYGYTF TGTGCCAGCAGTCCACTTGACAGGGACTATGGCTACACCTTC
TRBD1 TRBJ1-5 TRBV5-5 . CASSLYGPGQGRPHF TGTGCCAGCAGCTTGTATGGCCCGGGACAGGGGCGTCCGCATTTT
TRBD1 TRBJ2-5 TRBV28 . CASSSRQGAQETQYF TGTGCCAGCAGTTCCAGACAGGGGGCCCAAGAGACCCAGTACTTC
. TRBJ1-1 TRBV7-9 . CASSLAETTEAFF TGTGCCAGCAGCTTGGCCGAAACCACTGAAGCTTTCTTT
TRBD2 TRBJ2-1 TRBV4-3 . CASSQDRGTRDEQFF TGCGCCAGCAGCCAAGATAGAGGGACTAGAGATGAGCAGTTCTTC
TRBD1 TRBJ2-7 TRBV18 . CASSEPGQGIYEQYF TGTGCCAGCTCAGAACCGGGACAGGGTATTTACGAGCAGTACTTC
. TRBJ1-3 TRBV14 . CASSQGTAYSGNTIYF TGTGCCAGCAGCCAAGGGACAGCCTACTCTGGAAACACCATATATTTT
. TRBJ1-5 TRBV5-4 . CASSEGVGQPQHF TGTGCCAGCAGCGAAGGGGTGGGCCAGCCCCAGCATTTT
. TRBJ2-3 TRBV5-1 . CASSTDPAGQSTDTQYF TGCGCCAGCAGCACGGACCCGGCGGGGCAGAGCACAGATACGCAGTATTTT
. TRBJ1-5 TRBV6-8 . CASIKAGKGQPQHF TGTGCCAGCATAAAGGCAGGGAAGGGTCAGCCCCAGCATTTT
. TRBJ1-4 TRBV6-6 . CASSPPQGPPNEKLFF TGTGCCAGCAGTCCACCGCAGGGGCCCCCTAATGAAAAACTGTTTTTT
. TRBJ2-7 TRBV2 . CASSWGLYEQYF TGTGCCAGCAGTTGGGGCCTCTACGAGCAGTACTTC
. TRBJ1-2 TRBV20-1 . CSARASGGYTF TGCAGTGCTAGAGCATCGGGAGGCTACACCTTC
. TRBJ1-6 TRBV6-5 . CASNQGGISPLHF TGTGCCAGCAACCAGGGAGGAATTTCACCCCTCCACTTT
TRBD2 TRBJ2-3 TRBV7-2 once CASSPVGQGLAGGNTQYF TGTGCCAGCAGCCCAGTGGGCCAGGGACTAGCGGGGGGAAATACGCAGTATTTT
TRBD2 TRBJ2-7 TRBV5-6 . CASSWWSSGTYEQYF TGTGCCAGCAGCTGGTGGTCCAGCGGGACCTACGAGCAGTACTTC
TRBD2 TRBJ2-1 TRBV27 . CASSLGSGENNEQFF TGTGCCAGCAGTTTGGGTAGCGGGGAGAACAATGAGCAGTTCTTC
. TRBJ1-4 TRBV2 . CASSPEGVANEKLFF TGTGCCAGCAGTCCGGAGGGCGTGGCTAATGAAAAACTGTTTTTT
TRBD2 TRBJ2-7 TRBV19 . CASSSRTSANSYEQYF TGTGCCAGTAGTTCCCGGACTAGCGCGAACTCCTACGAGCAGTACTTC
. TRBJ2-7 TRBV13 . CASSRHQVVYEQYF TGTGCCAGCAGCCGGCATCAGGTGGTTTACGAGCAGTACTTC
TRBD2 TRBJ2-1 TRBV9 . CASSVGGLAGVNEQFF TGTGCCAGCAGCGTAGGGGGACTAGCGGGAGTCAATGAGCAGTTCTTC
TRBD1 TRBJ1-5 TRBV28 once CASRTGLGKPQHF TGTGCCAGCAGGACAGGGTTGGGGAAGCCCCAGCATTTT
. TRBJ1-2 TRBV29-1 . CSAQGPGDYGYTF TGCAGCGCCCAAGGGCCCGGGGACTATGGCTACACCTTC
. TRBJ1-1 TRBV6-1 . CASTHPRENTEAFF TGTGCCAGCACCCACCCGCGGGAGAACACTGAAGCTTTCTTT
TRBD1 TRBJ2-3 TRBV5-1 . CASSLSGQADTQYF TGCGCCAGCAGCTTGTCGGGACAGGCAGATACGCAGTATTTT
. TRBJ2-1 TRBV4-3 once CASSQGGKTSYNEQFF TGCGCCAGCAGCCAAGGGGGCAAGACCTCCTACAATGAGCAGTTCTTC
TRBD1 TRBJ2-7 TRBV18 . CASSPPDRPYEQYF TGTGCCAGCTCACCACCGGACAGGCCCTACGAGCAGTACTTC
. TRBJ2-3 TRBV11-2 . CASSFSPAATDTQYF TGTGCCAGCAGCTTTAGCCCGGCGGCAACAGATACGCAGTATTTT
TRBD2 TRBJ2-1 TRBV7-2 . CASSLAHSGRAFEQFF TGTGCCAGCAGCTTAGCGCATAGCGGGAGGGCCTTTGAGCAGTTCTTC
. TRBJ2-7 TRBV27 few CASSSAGSYEQYF TGTGCCAGCAGTTCGGCAGGTTCCTACGAGCAGTACTTC
. TRBJ2-5 TRBV5-6 . CASSGRDRQETQYF TGTGCCAGCAGCGGGCGTGACCGGCAAGAGACCCAGTACTTC
. TRBJ1-4 TRBV13 . CASSFTRNEKLFF TGTGCCAGCAGCTTTACTAGGAATGAAAAACTGTTTTTT
. TRBJ1-5 TRBV15 . CATSRDQQIVNQPQHF TGTGCCACCAGCAGAGATCAACAGATCGTCAATCAGCCCCAGCATTTT
TRBD1 TRBJ2-1 TRBV7-2 . CASSFPSDRAGNWYEQFF TGTGCCAGCAGCTTTCCATCTGACAGGGCTGGAAACTGGTATGAGCAGTTCTTC
. TRBJ1-1 TRBV7-2 . CASSLGGAEAFF TGTGCCAGCAGCTTGGGGGGGGCTGAAGCTTTCTTT
. TRBJ2-5 TRBV7-8 . CASSQGSQETQYF TGTGCCAGCAGCCAGGGGTCCCAAGAGACCCAGTACTTC
. TRBJ1-6 TRBV30 . CAWSVRPGSQHSPLHF TGTGCCTGGAGTGTACGACCAGGTTCCCAGCATTCACCCCTCCACTTT
. TRBJ1-5 TRBV2 . CASSEGGGGGGQPQHF TGTGCCAGCAGTGAGGGGGGTGGGGGAGGGGGACAGCCCCAGCATTTT
. TRBJ2-7 TRBV7-2 . CASSLDGMEGREQYF TGTGCCAGCAGCTTAGATGGAATGGAGGGTAGGGAGCAGTACTTC
. TRBJ1-2 TRBV9 . CASSARQVGYTF TGTGCCAGCAGCGCCCGACAGGTCGGCTACACCTTC